One and the same sample provided the 14 T cell receptor beta chains below, sequenced in a study of CD8+ T cells in alopecia areata. Treatment: oral pan-JAK inhibitor, 5-10 mg twice daily. Extracted from the samples, RNA was reverse transcribed into cDNA to serve as the sequencing template. Sequencing was performed with immunoSEQ multiplex PCR; in TCRdb, only in-frame clones are kept and a portion is missing. The table lists 180,000 or so clones, about 53% of them singletons, with roughly 10% in the top ten. Here the sequenced sample was CD8+ T cells sorted from blood, taken at week 24, from a patient treated with tofacitinib. The source is a human donor with alopecia areata.

This chain connects TRBV13 to TRBJ2-1; perhaps TRBD2 as D (5 bases). Germline CDR1 PRHDT, CDR2 FYEKMQ (reference sequence). Trimming removed 6 bases from V and 7 bases from J, with 19 bases in between. The CDR3 length is 15 residues. The CDR3 reads CASSRPGTLGNEQFF. The CDR3 DNA sequence: TGTGCCAGCAGTCGACCGGGAACCTTAGGGAATGAGCAGTTCTTC.

The chain is built from TRBV7-8 and TRBJ2-7, with a weak D call TRBD1 (5 bases). CDR1 SGHVS and CDR2 FQNEAQ come from the germline V gene. The CDR3 sequence is 11 residues long. V was cut by 2 bases and J by 6 bases, with 5 bases left in between. As DNA, the CDR3 is TGTGCCAGCAGCTTAACAGGCGAGCAGTACTTC. Encoded protein: CASSLTGEQYF.

This clone was seen a handful of times. V usage is TRBV7-9 and J usage is TRBJ1-1, with TRBD1 matching over 7 bases. Unmatched junction bases numbered 7, after V lost 5 bases and J lost 1 base. Germline V gene lookup returns CDR1 SEHNR and CDR2 FQNEAQ (reference sequence). This CDR3 spans 15 amino acids. CDR3 sequence reads: CASSLQGKGNTEAFF. CDR3 DNA: TGTGCCAGCAGCCTACAGGGGAAGGGGAACACTGAAGCTTTCTTT. The full variable domain, with the rest looked up from reference TRBV7-9 and TRBJ1-1, is DTGVSQNPRHKITKRGQNVTFRCDPISEHNRLYWYRQTLGQGPEFLTYFQNEAQLEKSRLLSDRFSAERPKGSFSTLEIQRTEQGDSAMYLCASSLQGKGNTEAFFGQGTRLTVV.

J is TRBJ2-3 and V is TRBV7-8; perhaps TRBD2 as D (5 bases). Per germline, CDR1 SGHVS and CDR2 FQNEAQ. CDR3 length equals 13 residues. V was shortened by 2 bases and J by 4 bases, with 7 bases between the two germline ends. The CDR3 sequence is CASSLTRADTQYF. Written as DNA, the CDR3 is TGTGCCAGCAGCTTAACTAGGGCAGATACGCAGTATTTT.

This clone came up a few times. V usage is TRBV7-2 and J usage is TRBJ2-3, with unresolved D. This CDR3 region has 16 residues. V lost 5 bases, J lost 0 bases, and 15 bases lay in between. Germline CDR1 is SGHTA and CDR2 is FQGNSA. This chain's CDR3 is CASSPSLSWSTDTQYF. Written as DNA, the CDR3 is TGTGCCAGCAGCCCCAGCCTTTCGTGGAGCACAGATACGCAGTATTTT.

A few counts support this clone. V gene TRBV7-9 combines with J gene TRBJ2-3; D not resolved. The germline V and J ends were trimmed by 2 bases and 0 bases, with 12 bases remaining between them. Germline lookup yields CDR1 SEHNR and CDR2 FQNEAQ (reference sequence). The CDR3 is made up of 16 amino acids. The CDR3 protein is CASSLPPLESTDTQYF. CDR3 nucleotide sequence: TGTGCCAGCAGCTTACCCCCCCTCGAAAGCACAGATACGCAGTATTTT.

This chain connects TRBV19 to TRBJ2-2, with D unresolved. V lost 5 bases and J lost 2, with 6 bases in between. The germline V gene has CDR1 LNHDA and CDR2 SQIVND (reference sequence). The CDR3 extends over 13 amino acids. The CDR3 sequence: CASSQRNTGELFF. For the CDR3, the DNA is TGTGCCAGTAGTCAGCGCAACACCGGGGAGCTGTTTTTT.

The chain links TRBV6-1 to TRBJ2-3; 9 nucleotides agree with TRBD1. The CDR3 is 15 amino acids. CDR1 MNHNS and CDR2 SASEGT come from the germline V gene. V lost 2 bases and J lost 2; bases outside the gene matches: 2. Here the CDR3 reads CASSEWDRDTDTQYF. The CDR3 DNA is TGTGCCAGCAGTGAATGGGACAGGGACACAGATACGCAGTATTTT.

The V gene is TRBV27, the J gene TRBJ1-4; D call uncertain. Trimming left V 3 bases short and J 10 bases short, with 9 bases between. This CDR3 comprises 12 residues. Looked up from germline, CDR1 is MNHEY and CDR2 is SMNVEV (reference sequence). The CDR3 DNA reads as TGTGCCAGCAGTTTCACCCCAGGAAAACTGTTTTTT. Protein sequence: CASSFTPGKLFF. Full variable domain (rest looked up from reference TRBV27 and TRBJ1-4): EAQVTQNPRYLITVTGKKLTVTCSQNMNHEYMSWYRQDPGLGLRQIYYSMNVEVTDKGDVPEGYKVSRKEKRNFPLILESPSPNQTSLYFCASSFTPGKLFFGSGTQLSVL.

J is TRBJ2-4 and V is TRBV30; perhaps TRBD1 as D (6 bases). The CDR3 length is 14 residues. CDR1 and CDR2 from the germline V gene are GTSNPN and SVGIG (reference sequence). V was pared by 5 bases and J by 0 bases, with 11 bases between. The DNA of the CDR3 is TGTGCCTGGGGGCAGGGGATAGCCAAAAACATTCAGTACTTC. This codes for CAWGQGIAKNIQYF.

The chain links TRBV10-2 to TRBJ2-1; D is undetermined. V lost 1 base, J lost 5 bases, and 6 bases lay in between. The CDR3 sequence is 13 residues long. The germline V gene encodes CDR1 WSHSY and CDR2 SAAADI. The CDR3 sequence is CASSEWKDNEQFF. DNA for the CDR3: TGCGCCAGCAGTGAGTGGAAAGACAATGAGCAGTTCTTC.

This chain connects TRBV19 to TRBJ1-2; tentatively, D is TRBD1 (5 bases). The CDR3 contains 17 residues. The germline V and J ends were trimmed by 1 base and 5 bases, with 20 bases remaining between them. The germline gives CDR1 LNHDA, CDR2 SQIVND (reference sequence). CDR3: CASSIASVGAGTYGYTF. DNA for the CDR3: TGTGCCAGTAGTATAGCCTCCGTGGGAGCAGGGACTTATGGCTACACCTTC.

The V and J genes are TRBV7-9 and TRBJ2-1; 8 bases align to TRBD2. CDR3 length equals 14 residues. Germline V gene sequence: CDR1 SEHNR, CDR2 FQNEAQ (reference sequence). The junction had 6 bases not matched to a gene; V was cut back by 5 bases and J by 6 bases. The CDR3: CASSVTGTSNEQFF. The DNA for the CDR3 is TGTGCCAGCAGCGTAACCGGGACTAGCAATGAGCAGTTCTTC.

The chain joins TRBV29-1 to TRBJ1-2; 8 nucleotides match TRBD1. This CDR3 is built from 15 residues. Germline V gives CDR1 SQVTM, CDR2 ANQGSEA. The CDR3 nucleotides read TGCAGATTAGACAGGGGTGATAAAGCTAACTATGGCTACACCTTC. Its translation: CRLDRGDKANYGYTF.